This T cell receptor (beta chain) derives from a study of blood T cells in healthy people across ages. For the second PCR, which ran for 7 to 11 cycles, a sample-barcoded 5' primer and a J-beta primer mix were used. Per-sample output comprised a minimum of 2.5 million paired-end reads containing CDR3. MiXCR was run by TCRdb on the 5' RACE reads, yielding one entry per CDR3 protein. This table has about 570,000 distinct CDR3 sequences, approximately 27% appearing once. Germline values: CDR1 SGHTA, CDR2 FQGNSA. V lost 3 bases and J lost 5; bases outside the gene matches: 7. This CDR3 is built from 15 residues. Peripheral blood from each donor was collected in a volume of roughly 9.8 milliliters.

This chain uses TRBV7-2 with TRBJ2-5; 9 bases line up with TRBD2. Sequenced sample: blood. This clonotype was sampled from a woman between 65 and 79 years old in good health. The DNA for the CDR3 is TGTGCCAGCAGCTTCGGACTAGCGCCTCGGGAGACCCAGTACTTC. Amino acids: CASSFGLAPRETQYF.